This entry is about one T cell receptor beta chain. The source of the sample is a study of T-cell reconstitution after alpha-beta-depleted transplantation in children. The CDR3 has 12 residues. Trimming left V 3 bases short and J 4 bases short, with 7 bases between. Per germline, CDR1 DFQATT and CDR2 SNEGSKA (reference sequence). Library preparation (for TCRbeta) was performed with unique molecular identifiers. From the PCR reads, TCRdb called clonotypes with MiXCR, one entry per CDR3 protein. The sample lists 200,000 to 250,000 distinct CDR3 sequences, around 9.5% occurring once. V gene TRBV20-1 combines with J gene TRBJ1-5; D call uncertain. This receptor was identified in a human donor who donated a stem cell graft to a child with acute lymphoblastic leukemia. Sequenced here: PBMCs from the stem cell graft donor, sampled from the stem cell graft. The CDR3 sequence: CSAREQNQPQHF. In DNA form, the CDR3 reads TGCAGTGCTAGGGAGCAGAATCAGCCCCAGCATTTT.